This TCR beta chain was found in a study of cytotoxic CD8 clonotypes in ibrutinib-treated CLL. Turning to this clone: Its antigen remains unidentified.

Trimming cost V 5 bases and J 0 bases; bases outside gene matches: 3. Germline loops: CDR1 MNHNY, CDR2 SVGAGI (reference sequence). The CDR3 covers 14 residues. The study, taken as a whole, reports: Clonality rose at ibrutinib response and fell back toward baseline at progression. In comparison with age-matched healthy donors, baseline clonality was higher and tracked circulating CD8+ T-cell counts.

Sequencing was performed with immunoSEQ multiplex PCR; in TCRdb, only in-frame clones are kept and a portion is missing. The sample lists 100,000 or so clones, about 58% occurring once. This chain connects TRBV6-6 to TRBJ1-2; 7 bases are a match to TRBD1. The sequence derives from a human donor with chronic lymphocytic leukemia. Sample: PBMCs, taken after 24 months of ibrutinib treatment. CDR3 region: CASSRTGANYGYTF. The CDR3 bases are TGTGCCAGCAGTCGGACAGGCGCTAACTATGGCTACACCTTC.